A single sample is the source of the 12 T cell receptor beta chains below, sequenced in a study of blood T cell repertoires in COVID-19 (TCRdb year 2020). The library relied on the immunoSEQ multiplex PCR assay. Sourced from immuneACCESS, this table was stored by TCRdb with only in-frame sequences that have V and J called. A share of the clones is absent; for the studies checked, an unresolved V gene accounts for under half, and the remainder has no known explanation. A total of over 14,000 clones appear in this sample, 70% to 75% of them only once. Of the sample, roughly 15% falls within the top ten clones. What was sequenced was peripheral blood. These receptors came from a man aged 55 to 70 with acute or convalescent COVID-19.

The chain joins TRBV10-3 to TRBJ1-1; tentative D call: TRBD1 (6 bases). The CDR3 is made up of 13 amino acids. The V gene lost 5 bases and the J gene lost 5 bases, with 12 bases spanning the gap. Looked up from germline, CDR1 is ENHRY and CDR2 is SYGVKD. The CDR3 sequence is CAISYRERTEAFF. The CDR3, as DNA: TGTGCCATCAGTTACAGGGAGCGGACTGAAGCTTTCTTT.

The table lists this clone with a count of one. The V call is TRBV7-6, the J call TRBJ2-7; 10 bases are shared with TRBD2. The V gene end was trimmed by 5 bases and the J gene end by 0 bases; junction bases not matched to a gene: 4. The CDR3 has 15 amino acids. From germline, CDR1 is SGHVS and CDR2 FNYEAQ. CDR3 DNA sequence: TGTGCCAGCAGCGTTCTAGCGGGGGACTCCTACGAGCAGTACTTC. Its protein product is CASSVLAGDSYEQYF.

In the case of this clone: This sample also contains other DNA sequences that code for the same CDR3. V is TRBV25-1 and J is TRBJ1-5; 9 nucleotides align to TRBD1. V lost 6 bases to trimming and J lost 4 bases; unmatched junction nucleotides: 4. Per germline, CDR1 MGHDK and CDR2 SYGVNS. The CDR3 spans 14 residues. In nucleotides, the CDR3 is TGTGCCAGCAGCGGAGGGACAGGGAATCAGCCCCAGCATTTT. Its protein is CASSGGTGNQPQHF.

The chain recombines TRBV7-2 with TRBJ2-1, with 12 bases matching TRBD2. CDR1 is SGHTA and CDR2 is FQGNSA in the germline V gene. V shed 5 bases and J 5 bases; nucleotides not matched to a gene: 10. The CDR3 extends over 17 amino acids. CDR3 residues: CASSLDPRTSGNNEQFF. As DNA, the CDR3 is TGTGCCAGCAGCCTAGATCCCCGGACTAGCGGGAACAATGAGCAGTTCTTC.

Written as DNA, the CDR3 is TGTGCCATCAGCAAGGACAGCGATGTGCAAGAGACCCAGTACTTC. It is translated as CAISKDSDVQETQYF. The genes are TRBV10-3 and TRBJ2-5; D perhaps matches TRBD1 (6 bases). CDR1 and CDR2 from the germline V gene are ENHRY and SYGVKD. V was shortened by 6 bases and J by 2 bases, with 16 bases between the two germline ends. The CDR3 loop spans 15 amino acids.

The rearrangement joins TRBV9 to TRBJ1-3; 7 nucleotides match TRBD1. Germline V lookup: CDR1 SGDLS, CDR2 YYNGEE. This CDR3 is built from 15 residues. V dropped 0 bases and J dropped 4; count of bases not matched to a gene: 4. CDR3 in amino acids: CASSVEQGVGNTIYF. CDR3 sequence (DNA): TGTGCCAGCAGCGTAGAGCAGGGGGTCGGAAACACCATATATTTT.

This clone has just a few counts. This chain links TRBV6-5 with TRBJ1-4; 9 bases match TRBD1. Germline V gene lookup returns CDR1 MNHEY and CDR2 SVGAGI. There are 14 residues in the CDR3. The V segment lost 5 bases and the J segment 7 bases; nucleotides outside the gene matches: 5. In DNA form, the CDR3 reads TGTGCCAGCAGTAATGACAGGGGGAGTGAAAAACTGTTTTTT. It encodes CASSNDRGSEKLFF.

V usage is TRBV5-8 and J usage is TRBJ1-1; the match to TRBD1 covers 7 bases. The CDR3 has 16 amino acids. Germline assignment: CDR1 SGHTS and CDR2 YDEGEE. V trimming: 0 bases; J trimming: 5 bases; junction bases outside the gene matches: 10. The CDR3 loop is CASSLGSRTGGTEAFF. The DNA for the CDR3 is TGTGCCAGCAGCTTGGGAAGTCGGACAGGCGGGACTGAAGCTTTCTTT.

The chain couples TRBV6-5 to TRBJ2-3, with TRBD2 matching over 8 bases. The junction had 7 bases not matched to a gene; V was cut back by 2 bases and J by 3 bases. Germline CDR1 MNHEY, CDR2 SVGAGI. The CDR3 totals 16 residues. DNA of the CDR3: TGTGCCAGCAGTTACCCTCCGGGGGGGAAGACAGATACGCAGTATTTT. Protein product: CASSYPPGGKTDTQYF.

V gene TRBV19 combines with J gene TRBJ2-1; 9 bases map to TRBD2. Looked up from germline, CDR1 is LNHDA and CDR2 is SQIVND (reference sequence). The V and J ends lost 4 bases and 5 bases, in that order; junction bases with no gene match: 6. CDR3 length equals 15 residues. The CDR3: CASSSWTSVDNEQFF. DNA for the CDR3: TGTGCCAGTAGTAGTTGGACTAGCGTCGACAATGAGCAGTTCTTC.

This chain joins TRBV24-1 and TRBJ2-1; maybe TRBD2 (6 bases). The CDR3 covers 12 residues. V lost 2 bases, J lost 13 bases, and 11 bases lay in between. The V gene's germline CDR1 is KGHDR and CDR2 SFDVKD. CDR3 sequence: CATSDSGERQFF. The CDR3 region has the DNA TGTGCCACCAGTGATTCGGGGGAGCGTCAGTTCTTC.

The rearrangement links TRBV10-3 to TRBJ2-1, with D uncertain. Germline V gene lookup returns CDR1 ENHRY and CDR2 SYGVKD. Trimming stripped 8 bases from V and 1 base from J, with 9 bases between. The CDR3 extends over 13 amino acids. The CDR3 region has the DNA TGTGCCATCGCGGTAGAATCCTACAATGAGCAGTTCTTC. Translated: CAIAVESYNEQFF.